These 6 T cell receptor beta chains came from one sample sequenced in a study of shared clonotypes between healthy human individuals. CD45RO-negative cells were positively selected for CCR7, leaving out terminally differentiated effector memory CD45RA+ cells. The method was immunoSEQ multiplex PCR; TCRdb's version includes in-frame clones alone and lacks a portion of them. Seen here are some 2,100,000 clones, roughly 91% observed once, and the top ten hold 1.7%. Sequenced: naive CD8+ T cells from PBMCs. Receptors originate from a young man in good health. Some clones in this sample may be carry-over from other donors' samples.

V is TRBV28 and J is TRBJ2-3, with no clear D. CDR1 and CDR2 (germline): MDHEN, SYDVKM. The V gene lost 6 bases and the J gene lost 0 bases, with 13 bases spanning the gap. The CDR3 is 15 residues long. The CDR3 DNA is TGTGCCAGCAGCACCTATAAGGACAGCACAGATACGCAGTATTTT. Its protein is CASSTYKDSTDTQYF. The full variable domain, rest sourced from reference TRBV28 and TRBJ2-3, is DVKVTQSSRYLVKRTGEKVFLECVQDMDHENMFWYRQDPGLGLRLIYFSYDVKMKEKGDIPEGYSVSREKKERFSLILESASTNQTSMYLCASSTYKDSTDTQYFGPGTRLTVL.

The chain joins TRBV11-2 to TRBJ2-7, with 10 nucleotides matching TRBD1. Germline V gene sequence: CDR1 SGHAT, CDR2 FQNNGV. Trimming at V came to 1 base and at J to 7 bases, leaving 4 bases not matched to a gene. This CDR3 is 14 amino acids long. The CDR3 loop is CASSLGQGAWEQYF. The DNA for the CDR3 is TGTGCCAGCAGCTTAGGACAGGGGGCTTGGGAGCAGTACTTC. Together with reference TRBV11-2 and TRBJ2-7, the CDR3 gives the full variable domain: EAGVAQSPRYKIIEKRQSVAFWCNPISGHATLYWYQQILGQGPKLLIQFQNNGVVDDSQLPKDRFSAERLKGVDSTLKIQPAKLEDSAVYLCASSLGQGAWEQYFGPGTRLTVT.

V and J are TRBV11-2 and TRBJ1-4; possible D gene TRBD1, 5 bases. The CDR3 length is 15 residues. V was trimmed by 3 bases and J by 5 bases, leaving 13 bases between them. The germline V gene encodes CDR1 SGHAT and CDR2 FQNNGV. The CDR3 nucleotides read TGTGCCAGCAGCTTGGAAGGGACGGGGAATGAAAAACTGTTTTTT. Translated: CASSLEGTGNEKLFF.

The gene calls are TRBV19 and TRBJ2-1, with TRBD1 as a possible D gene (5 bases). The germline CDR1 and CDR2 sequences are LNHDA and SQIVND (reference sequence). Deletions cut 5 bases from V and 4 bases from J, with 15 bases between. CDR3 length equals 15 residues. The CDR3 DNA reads TGTGCCAGTAGTTCCTATAGGACACTTTACAATGAGCAGTTCTTC. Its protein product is CASSSYRTLYNEQFF.

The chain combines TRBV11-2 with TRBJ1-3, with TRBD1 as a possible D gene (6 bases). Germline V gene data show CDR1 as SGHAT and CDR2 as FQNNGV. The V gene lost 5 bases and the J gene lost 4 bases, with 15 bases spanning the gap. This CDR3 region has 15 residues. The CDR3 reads CASSPGVGSGNTIYF. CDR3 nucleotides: TGTGCCAGCAGCCCAGGGGTCGGATCCGGAAACACCATATATTTT.

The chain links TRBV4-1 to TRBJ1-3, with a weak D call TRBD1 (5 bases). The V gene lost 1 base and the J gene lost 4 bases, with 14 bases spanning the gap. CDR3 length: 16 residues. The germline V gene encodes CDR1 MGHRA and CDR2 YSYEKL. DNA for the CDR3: TGCGCCAGCAGCCAAGTCCCCTGGGCAGGGGGAAACACCATATATTTT. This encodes CASSQVPWAGGNTIYF.